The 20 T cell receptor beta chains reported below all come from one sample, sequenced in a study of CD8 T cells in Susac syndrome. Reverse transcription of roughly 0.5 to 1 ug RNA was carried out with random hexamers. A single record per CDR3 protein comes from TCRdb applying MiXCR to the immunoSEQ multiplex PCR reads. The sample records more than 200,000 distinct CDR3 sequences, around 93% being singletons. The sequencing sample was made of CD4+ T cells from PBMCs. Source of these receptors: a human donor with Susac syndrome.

The CDR3 loop reads CASSQLDVQETQYF. The CDR3 coding sequence is TGTGCCAGCAGCCAATTAGACGTACAAGAGACCCAGTACTTC. The chain carries TRBV14 and TRBJ2-5; D call uncertain. Germline CDR1 SGHDN, CDR2 FVKESK. The germline V and J ends were trimmed by 2 bases and 2 bases, with 9 bases remaining between them. The CDR3 has 14 amino acids.

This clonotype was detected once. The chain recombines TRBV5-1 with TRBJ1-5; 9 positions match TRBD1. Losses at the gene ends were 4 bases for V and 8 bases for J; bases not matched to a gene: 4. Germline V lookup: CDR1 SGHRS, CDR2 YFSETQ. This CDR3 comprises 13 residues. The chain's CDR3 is CASSPGQGEPQHF. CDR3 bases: TGCGCCAGCAGCCCGGGACAGGGTGAGCCCCAGCATTTT.

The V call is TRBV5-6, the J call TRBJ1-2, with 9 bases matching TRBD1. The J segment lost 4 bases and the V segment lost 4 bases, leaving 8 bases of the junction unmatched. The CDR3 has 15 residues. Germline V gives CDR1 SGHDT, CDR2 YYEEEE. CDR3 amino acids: CASSPLGTGSYGYTF. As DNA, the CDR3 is TGTGCCAGCAGCCCGCTGGGGACAGGGAGCTATGGCTACACCTTC.

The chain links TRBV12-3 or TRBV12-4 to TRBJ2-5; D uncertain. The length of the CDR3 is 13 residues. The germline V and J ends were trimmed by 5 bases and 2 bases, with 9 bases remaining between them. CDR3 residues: CASSTDVQETQYF. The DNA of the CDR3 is TGTGCCAGCAGTACTGACGTTCAAGAGACCCAGTACTTC.

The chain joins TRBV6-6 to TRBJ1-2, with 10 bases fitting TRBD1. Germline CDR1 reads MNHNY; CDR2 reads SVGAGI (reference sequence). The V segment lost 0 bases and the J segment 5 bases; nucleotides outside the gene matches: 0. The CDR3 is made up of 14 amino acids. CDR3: CASSYSDRGYGYTF. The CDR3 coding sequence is TGTGCCAGCAGTTACTCGGACAGGGGGTATGGCTACACCTTC.

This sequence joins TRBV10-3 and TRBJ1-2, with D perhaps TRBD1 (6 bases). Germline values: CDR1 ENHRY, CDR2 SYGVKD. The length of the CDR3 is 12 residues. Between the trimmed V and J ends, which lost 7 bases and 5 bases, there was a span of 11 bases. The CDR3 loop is CAIKGEGYGYTF. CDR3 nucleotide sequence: TGTGCCATCAAGGGGGAAGGATATGGCTACACCTTC.

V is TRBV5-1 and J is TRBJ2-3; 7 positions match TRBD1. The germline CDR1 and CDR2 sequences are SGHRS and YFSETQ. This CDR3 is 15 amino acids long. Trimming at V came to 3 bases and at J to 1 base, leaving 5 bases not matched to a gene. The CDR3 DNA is TGCGCCAGCAGCTCGAGGACAGGCCGCACAGATACGCAGTATTTT. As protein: CASSSRTGRTDTQYF. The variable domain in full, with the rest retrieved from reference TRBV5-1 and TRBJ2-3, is KAGVTQTPRYLIKTRGQQVTLSCSPISGHRSVSWYQQTPGQGLQFLFEYFSETQRNKGNFPGRFSGRQFSNSRSEMNVSTLELGDSALYLCASSSRTGRTDTQYFGPGTRLTVL.

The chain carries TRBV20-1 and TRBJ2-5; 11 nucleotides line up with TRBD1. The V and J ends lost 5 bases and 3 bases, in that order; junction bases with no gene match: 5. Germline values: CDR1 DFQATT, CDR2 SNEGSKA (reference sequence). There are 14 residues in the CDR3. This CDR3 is CSADWDRGKETQYF. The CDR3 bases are TGCAGTGCTGACTGGGACAGGGGGAAAGAGACCCAGTACTTC.

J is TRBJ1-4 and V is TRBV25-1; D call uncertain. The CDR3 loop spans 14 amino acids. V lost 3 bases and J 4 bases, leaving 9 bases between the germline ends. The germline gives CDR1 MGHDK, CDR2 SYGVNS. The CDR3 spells CASSDAGNNEKLFF. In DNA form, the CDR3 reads TGTGCCAGCAGTGACGCGGGAAATAATGAAAAACTGTTTTTT.

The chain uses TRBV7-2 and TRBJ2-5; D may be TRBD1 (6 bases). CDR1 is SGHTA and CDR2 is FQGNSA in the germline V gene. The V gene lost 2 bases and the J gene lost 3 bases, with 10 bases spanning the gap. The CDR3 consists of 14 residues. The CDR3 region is CASSLPDRKETQYF. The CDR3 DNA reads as TGTGCCAGCAGCTTACCGGACAGAAAAGAGACCCAGTACTTC.

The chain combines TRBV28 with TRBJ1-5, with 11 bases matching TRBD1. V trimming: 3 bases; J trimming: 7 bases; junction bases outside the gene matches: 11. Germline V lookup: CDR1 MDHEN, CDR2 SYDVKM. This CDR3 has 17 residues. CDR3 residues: CASSLIRDRGVGQPQHF. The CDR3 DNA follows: TGTGCCAGCAGTTTGATCCGGGACAGGGGGGTAGGGCAGCCCCAGCATTTT.

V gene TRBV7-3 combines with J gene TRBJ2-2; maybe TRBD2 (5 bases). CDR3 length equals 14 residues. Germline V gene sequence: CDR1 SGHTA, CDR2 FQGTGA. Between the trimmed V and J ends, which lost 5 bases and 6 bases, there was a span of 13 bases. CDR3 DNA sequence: TGTGCCAGCAGCCCCGAGGGAGCATCCGGGGAGCTGTTTTTT. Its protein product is CASSPEGASGELFF.

This CDR3 reads CASSPEPSEQFF. CDR3 sequence (DNA): TGTGCCAGCAGCCCAGAACCGAGTGAGCAGTTCTTC. The V and J genes are TRBV7-2 and TRBJ2-1; D call uncertain. The CDR3 consists of 12 residues. The V and J ends lost 5 bases and 9 bases respectively, with 11 bases between them. Germline CDR1 SGHTA, CDR2 FQGNSA.

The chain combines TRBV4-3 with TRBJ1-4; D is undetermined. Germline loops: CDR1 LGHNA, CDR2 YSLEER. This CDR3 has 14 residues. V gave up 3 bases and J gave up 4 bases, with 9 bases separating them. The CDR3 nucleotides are TGCGCCAGCAGCCATTCCGGGCTTAATGAAAAACTGTTTTTT. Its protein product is CASSHSGLNEKLFF.

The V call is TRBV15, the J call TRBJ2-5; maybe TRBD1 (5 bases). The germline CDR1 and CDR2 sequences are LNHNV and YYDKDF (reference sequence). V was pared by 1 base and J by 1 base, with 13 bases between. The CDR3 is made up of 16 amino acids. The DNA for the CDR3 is TGTGCCACCAGCAGAGGCGGAAGGACACCCCAAGAGACCCAGTACTTC. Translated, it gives CATSRGGRTPQETQYF.

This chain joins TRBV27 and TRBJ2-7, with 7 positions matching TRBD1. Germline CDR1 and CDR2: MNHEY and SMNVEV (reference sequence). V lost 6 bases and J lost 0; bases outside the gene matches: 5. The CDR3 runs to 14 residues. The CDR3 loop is CASRSGTASYEQYF. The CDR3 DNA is TGTGCCAGCAGGTCCGGGACAGCCTCCTACGAGCAGTACTTC.

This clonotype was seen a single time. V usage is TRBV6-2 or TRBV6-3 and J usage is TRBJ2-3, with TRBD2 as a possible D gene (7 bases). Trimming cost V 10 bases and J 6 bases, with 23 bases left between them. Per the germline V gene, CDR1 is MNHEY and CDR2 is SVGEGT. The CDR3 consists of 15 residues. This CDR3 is CATLAAGAEVDTQYF. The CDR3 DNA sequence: TGTGCCACCCTAGCGGCGGGGGCCGAGGTGGATACGCAGTATTTT.

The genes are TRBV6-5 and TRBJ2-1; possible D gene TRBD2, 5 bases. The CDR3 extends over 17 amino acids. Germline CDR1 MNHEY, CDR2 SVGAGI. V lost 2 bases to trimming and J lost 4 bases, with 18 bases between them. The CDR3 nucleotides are TGTGCCAGCAGTTACAGGTCGTCTTCCGGGGTGTACAATGAGCAGTTCTTC. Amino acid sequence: CASSYRSSSGVYNEQFF.

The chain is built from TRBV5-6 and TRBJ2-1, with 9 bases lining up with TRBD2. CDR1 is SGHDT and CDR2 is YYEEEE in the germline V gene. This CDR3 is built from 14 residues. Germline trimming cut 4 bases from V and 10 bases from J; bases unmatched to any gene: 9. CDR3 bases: TGTGCCAGCAGCCCGCCCGGACTAGCGTGGGAGCAGTTCTTC. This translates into CASSPPGLAWEQFF.

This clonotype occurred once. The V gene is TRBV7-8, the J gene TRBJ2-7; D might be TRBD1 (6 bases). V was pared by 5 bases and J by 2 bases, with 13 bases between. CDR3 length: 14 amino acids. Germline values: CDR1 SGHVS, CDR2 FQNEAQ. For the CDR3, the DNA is TGTGCCAGCAGCCCGCACGACAGGACCTACGAGCAGTACTTC. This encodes CASSPHDRTYEQYF.